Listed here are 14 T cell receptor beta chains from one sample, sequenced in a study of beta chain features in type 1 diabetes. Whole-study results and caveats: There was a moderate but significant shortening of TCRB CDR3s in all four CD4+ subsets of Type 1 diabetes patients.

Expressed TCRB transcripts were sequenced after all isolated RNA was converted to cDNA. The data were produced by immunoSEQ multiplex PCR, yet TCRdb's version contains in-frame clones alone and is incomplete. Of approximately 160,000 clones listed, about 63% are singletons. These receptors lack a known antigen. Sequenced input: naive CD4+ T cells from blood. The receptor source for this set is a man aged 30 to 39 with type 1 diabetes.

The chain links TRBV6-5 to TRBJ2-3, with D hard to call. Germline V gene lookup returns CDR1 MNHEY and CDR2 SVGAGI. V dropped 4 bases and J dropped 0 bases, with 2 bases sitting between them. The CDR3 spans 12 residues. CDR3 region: CASSSSTDTQYF. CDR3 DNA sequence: TGTGCCAGCAGTTCGAGCACAGATACGCAGTATTTT.

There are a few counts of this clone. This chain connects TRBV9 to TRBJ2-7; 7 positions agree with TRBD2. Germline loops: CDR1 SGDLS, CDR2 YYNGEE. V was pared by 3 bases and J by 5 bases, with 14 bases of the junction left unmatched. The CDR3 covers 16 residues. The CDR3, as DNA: TGTGCCAGCAGCGCCCAGGCCGCGGGGGTCCGCCACGAGCAGTACTTC. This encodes CASSAQAAGVRHEQYF.

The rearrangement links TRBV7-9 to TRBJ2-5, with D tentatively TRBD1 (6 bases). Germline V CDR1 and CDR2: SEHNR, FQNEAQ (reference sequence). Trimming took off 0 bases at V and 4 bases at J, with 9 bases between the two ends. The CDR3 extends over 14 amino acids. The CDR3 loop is CASSLAGTPETQYF. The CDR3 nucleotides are TGTGCCAGCAGCTTAGCCGGGACACCAGAGACCCAGTACTTC.

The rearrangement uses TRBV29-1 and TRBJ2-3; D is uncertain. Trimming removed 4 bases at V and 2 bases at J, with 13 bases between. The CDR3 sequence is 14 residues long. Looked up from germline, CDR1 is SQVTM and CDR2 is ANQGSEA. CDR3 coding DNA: TGCAGCGTTGGTTCCTCGGTTCCCACAGATACGCAGTATTTT. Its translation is CSVGSSVPTDTQYF.

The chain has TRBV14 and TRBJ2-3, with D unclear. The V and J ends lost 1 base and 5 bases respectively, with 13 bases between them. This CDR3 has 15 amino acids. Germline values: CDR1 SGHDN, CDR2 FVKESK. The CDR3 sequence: CASSQVMLARDTQYF. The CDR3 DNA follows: TGTGCCAGCAGCCAAGTCATGTTGGCTCGAGATACGCAGTATTTT.

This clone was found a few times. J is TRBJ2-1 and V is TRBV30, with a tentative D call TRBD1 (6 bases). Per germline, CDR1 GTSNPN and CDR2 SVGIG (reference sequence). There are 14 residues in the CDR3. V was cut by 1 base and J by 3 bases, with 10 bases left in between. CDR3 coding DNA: TGTGCCTGGAGTGGGGCAGGGGTCTACAATGAGCAGTTCTTC. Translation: CAWSGAGVYNEQFF.

The CDR3 here is CASSQDPSRTSGALKNIQYF. CDR3 coding DNA: TGCGCCAGCAGCCAAGATCCCTCCCGGACTAGCGGGGCCCTCAAAAACATTCAGTACTTC. This sequence joins TRBV4-1 and TRBJ2-4; TRBD2 matches 12 bases. Unmatched junction bases numbered 12, after V lost 0 bases and J lost 3 bases. The CDR3 covers 20 residues. Germline V gene sequence: CDR1 MGHRA, CDR2 YSYEKL.

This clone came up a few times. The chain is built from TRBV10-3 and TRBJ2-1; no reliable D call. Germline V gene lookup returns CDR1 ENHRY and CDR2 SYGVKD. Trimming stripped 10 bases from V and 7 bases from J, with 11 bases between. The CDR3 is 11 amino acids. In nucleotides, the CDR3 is TGTGCCACCTTTAGCTGGAATGAGCAGTTCTTC. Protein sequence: CATFSWNEQFF.

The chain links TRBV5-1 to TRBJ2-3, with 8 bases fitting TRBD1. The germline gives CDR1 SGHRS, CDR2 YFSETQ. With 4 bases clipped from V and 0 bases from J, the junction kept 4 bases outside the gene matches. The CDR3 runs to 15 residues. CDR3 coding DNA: TGCGCCAGCAGCGGAGGACAGGGAAGCACAGATACGCAGTATTTT. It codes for CASSGGQGSTDTQYF.

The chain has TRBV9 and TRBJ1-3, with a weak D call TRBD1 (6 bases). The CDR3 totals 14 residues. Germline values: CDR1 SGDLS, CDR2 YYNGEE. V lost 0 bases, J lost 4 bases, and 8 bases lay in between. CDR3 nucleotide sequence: TGTGCCAGCAGCGTAGATGGACAGGGAAACACCATATATTTT. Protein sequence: CASSVDGQGNTIYF.

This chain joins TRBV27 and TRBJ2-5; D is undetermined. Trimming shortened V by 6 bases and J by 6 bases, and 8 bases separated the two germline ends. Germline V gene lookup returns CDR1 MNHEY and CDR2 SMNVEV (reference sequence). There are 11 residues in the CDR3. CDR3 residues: CASRPTKTQYF. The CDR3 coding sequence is TGTGCCAGCAGACCTACCAAGACCCAGTACTTC.

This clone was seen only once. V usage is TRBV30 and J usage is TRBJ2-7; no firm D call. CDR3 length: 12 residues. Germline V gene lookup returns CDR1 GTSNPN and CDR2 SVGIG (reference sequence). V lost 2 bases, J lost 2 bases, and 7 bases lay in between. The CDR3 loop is CAWSFNPYEQYF. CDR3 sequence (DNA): TGTGCCTGGAGTTTCAATCCCTACGAGCAGTACTTC.

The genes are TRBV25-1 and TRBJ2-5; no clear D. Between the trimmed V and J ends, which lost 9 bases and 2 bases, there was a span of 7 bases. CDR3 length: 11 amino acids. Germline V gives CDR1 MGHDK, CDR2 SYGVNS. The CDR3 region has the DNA TGTGCCAGTGTAGGACAAGAGACCCAGTACTTC. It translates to CASVGQETQYF.

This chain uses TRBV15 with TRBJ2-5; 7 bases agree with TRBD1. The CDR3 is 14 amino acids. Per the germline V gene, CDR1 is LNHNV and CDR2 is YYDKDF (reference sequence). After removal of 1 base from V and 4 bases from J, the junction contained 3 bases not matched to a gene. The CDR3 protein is CATSRGQGAETQYF. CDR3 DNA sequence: TGTGCCACCAGCAGAGGACAGGGCGCAGAGACCCAGTACTTC.